This T cell receptor (beta chain) was found in a study of cytomegalovirus exposure and HLA in healthy donors. PCR amplification relied on 60 Vbeta primers (plus 13 Jbeta primers). The table came from immunoSEQ multiplex PCR; TCRdb's copy has only in-frame clones and leaves some out. Of 200,000 to 250,000 clones listed, 70% to 80% are singletons. Per the germline V gene, CDR1 is SGHDT and CDR2 is YYEEEE. The length of the CDR3 is 16 residues. The V and J ends lost 7 bases and 5 bases respectively, with 24 bases between them. This clone turned up a few times. The chain couples TRBV5-6 to TRBJ1-2; perhaps TRBD1 as D (6 bases). This clonotype was sampled from a male donor in good health and CMV-seronegative. Sequencing was done on a sample of PBMCs. The CDR3 protein is CASCISPFRTGYGYTF. CDR3 coding DNA: TGTGCCAGCTGCATATCTCCGTTCCGAACAGGGTATGGCTACACCTTC.